Presented here are 18 T cell receptor beta chains from one specimen sequenced in a study of cytomegalovirus exposure and HLA in healthy donors. Measured with immunoSEQ multiplex PCR; TCRdb has only the in-frame clones, and not every one. The table has 50,000 or so clones, 89% seen once. The sample consisted of PBMCs. These receptors were obtained from a young woman in good health and CMV-seropositive.

CDR3 sequence (DNA): TGTGCCAGCAGCTTGTTCGGCAGGGAAGGGTCACCCCTCCACTTT. This encodes CASSLFGREGSPLHF. The chain is built from TRBV5-6 and TRBJ1-6; perhaps TRBD1 as D (5 bases). The CDR3 is 15 residues long. V lost 1 base and J 10 bases, leaving 15 bases between the germline ends. Germline V CDR1 and CDR2: SGHDT, YYEEEE.

This rearrangement joins TRBV6-1 to TRBJ1-2; the D gene is possibly TRBD1 (5 bases). The ends were cut back, 5 bases at V and 1 base at J, with 8 bases in the middle. Germline CDR1 reads MNHNS; CDR2 reads SASEGT. This CDR3 has 13 amino acids. In nucleotides, the CDR3 is TGTGCCAGCAGTCCTCAGGGTAACTATGGCTACACCTTC. Amino acids: CASSPQGNYGYTF.

This chain joins TRBV30 and TRBJ1-2; 9 bases fit TRBD1. The J segment lost 7 bases and the V segment lost 4 bases, leaving 10 bases of the junction unmatched. Germline-derived CDR1 and CDR2 are GTSNPN and SVGIG (reference sequence). The CDR3 contains 14 residues. For the CDR3, the DNA is TGTGCCTGGAACCCACAGGGGGCATTAGGTGGCTACACCTTC. As protein: CAWNPQGALGGYTF.

V usage is TRBV5-1 and J usage is TRBJ1-5, with D possibly TRBD1 on 5 matching bases. The CDR3 is made up of 16 amino acids. Germline values: CDR1 SGHRS, CDR2 YFSETQ. Trimming removed 0 bases at V and 4 bases at J, with 14 bases between. Here the CDR3 reads CASSLGPRTPNQPQHF. CDR3 DNA sequence: TGCGCCAGCAGCTTGGGACCCCGGACACCTAATCAGCCCCAGCATTTT.

The gene calls are TRBV30 and TRBJ2-7, with 9 bases lining up with TRBD1. The germline V gene has CDR1 GTSNPN and CDR2 SVGIG (reference sequence). Unmatched junction bases numbered 5, after V lost 0 bases and J lost 5 bases. This CDR3 is 14 amino acids long. The CDR3 region has the DNA TGTGCCTGGAGTGTAGGGACAGGGATCGACGAGCAGTACTTC. Its translation is CAWSVGTGIDEQYF.

The chain combines TRBV11-1 with TRBJ2-3; 9 bases align to TRBD2. The V and J ends lost 1 base and 10 bases, in that order; junction bases with no gene match: 12. The CDR3 spans 16 residues. The germline CDR1 and CDR2 sequences are SGHAT and FQDESV (reference sequence). The chain's CDR3 is CASSLELAGKNAAQYF. In nucleotides, the CDR3 is TGTGCCAGCAGCTTAGAGCTAGCGGGAAAAAATGCTGCGCAGTATTTT.

The rearrangement uses TRBV7-9 and TRBJ1-1; D unresolved. The CDR3 extends over 14 amino acids. V was pared by 3 bases and J by 5 bases, with 13 bases between. Germline V gene data show CDR1 as SEHNR and CDR2 as FQNEAQ (reference sequence). This CDR3 is CASSFNYHGTEAFF. DNA for the CDR3: TGTGCCAGCAGCTTCAACTACCACGGGACTGAAGCTTTCTTT.

This clone was detected only a few times. The chain joins TRBV28 to TRBJ1-2; weak D call: TRBD1 (5 bases). Germline CDR1 is MDHEN and CDR2 is SYDVKM. This CDR3 is 14 amino acids long. V lost 4 bases and J lost 4, with 13 bases in between. The CDR3 nucleotides read TGTGCCAGCAGTTCAGGGCCGCCCGTCTATGGCTACACCTTC. Translating it yields CASSSGPPVYGYTF.

The V gene is TRBV7-2, the J gene TRBJ2-1; D gene unclear. V dropped 2 bases and J dropped 7 bases, with 15 bases sitting between them. The CDR3 sequence is 15 residues long. Germline CDR1 and CDR2: SGHTA and FQGNSA. DNA of the CDR3: TGTGCCAGCAGCTTACAACAGATAGGCCCTAATGAGCAGTTCTTC. Its protein is CASSLQQIGPNEQFF.

V usage is TRBV5-4 and J usage is TRBJ2-3; possibly TRBD2 for D (7 bases). With 7 bases removed from V and 4 bases from J, the gap between germline ends came to 10 bases. Germline CDR1 reads SGHNT; CDR2 reads YYREEE (reference sequence). The CDR3 length is 12 residues. As DNA, the CDR3 is TGTGCCAGCGGGGGGGCAGCAGATACGCAGTATTTT. It codes for CASGGAADTQYF.

The chain has TRBV7-9 and TRBJ1-2, with D possibly TRBD1 on 6 matching bases. Trimming cost V 5 bases and J 8 bases, with 18 bases left between them. CDR1 and CDR2 from the germline V gene are SEHNR and FQNEAQ (reference sequence). This CDR3 is built from 14 residues. The CDR3 sequence: CASSPYRAVGGYTF. CDR3 bases: TGTGCCAGCAGCCCCTACAGGGCGGTAGGAGGCTACACCTTC.

The chain carries TRBV10-2 and TRBJ1-1, with 7 bases matching TRBD1. CDR3 length equals 13 residues. Trimming took 7 bases from V and 1 from J; bases not matched to a gene: 3. Germline lookup yields CDR1 WSHSY and CDR2 SAAADI. The CDR3 here is CASTRTGNTEAFF. In nucleotides, the CDR3 is TGCGCCAGCACCCGGACAGGGAACACTGAAGCTTTCTTT.

V usage is TRBV14 and J usage is TRBJ2-3, with 10 positions matching TRBD1. The CDR3 contains 17 residues. In germline, CDR1 is SGHDN, CDR2 FVKESK. V gave up 3 bases and J gave up 6 bases; unmatched junction bases: 12. The CDR3 loop reads CASSHILPGTGVDTQYF. CDR3 DNA: TGTGCCAGCAGCCATATTCTCCCCGGGACAGGGGTGGATACGCAGTATTTT.

CDR3 in DNA: TGTGCCAGCAGTGACGGGGTGGGGACAGCGGCAGATACGCAGTATTTT. Translating it yields CASSDGVGTAADTQYF. The chain employs TRBV6-4 and TRBJ2-3; 7 nucleotides agree with TRBD1. Per the germline V gene, CDR1 is MRHNA and CDR2 is SNTAGT. The CDR3 spans 16 residues. Trimming removed 2 bases from V and 4 bases from J; junction bases left unmatched: 9.

V and J are TRBV9 and TRBJ2-1; the match to TRBD2 covers 11 bases. Trimming took 5 bases from V and 0 from J; bases not matched to a gene: 4. CDR1 is SGDLS and CDR2 is YYNGEE in the germline V gene. The CDR3 extends over 16 amino acids. The CDR3 region is CASSSSGGTSYNEQFF. CDR3 in DNA: TGTGCCAGCAGTTCTAGCGGGGGGACCTCCTACAATGAGCAGTTCTTC.

V gene TRBV10-3 combines with J gene TRBJ1-1, with a possible D match to TRBD1 (6 bases). CDR1 ENHRY and CDR2 SYGVKD come from the germline V gene. The CDR3 sequence is 14 residues long. V lost 6 bases, J lost 4 bases, and 15 bases lay in between. Here the CDR3 DNA reads TGTGCCATCAGAGGAACCTCGGACAGCACTGAAGCTTTCTTT. It specifies CAIRGTSDSTEAFF.

The chain links TRBV9 to TRBJ2-7, with 7 bases fitting TRBD1. This CDR3 comprises 13 residues. The junction had 2 bases not matched to a gene; V was cut back by 1 base and J by 4 bases. Looked up from germline, CDR1 is SGDLS and CDR2 is YYNGEE. CDR3 sequence: CASSVRQGYEQYF. The CDR3 nucleotides read TGTGCCAGCAGCGTACGACAGGGTTACGAGCAGTACTTC. Full variable domain (rest looked up from reference TRBV9 and TRBJ2-7): DSGVTQTPKHLITATGQRVTLRCSPRSGDLSVYWYQQSLDQGLQFLIQYYNGEERAKGNILERFSAQQFPDLHSELNLSSLELGDSALYFCASSVRQGYEQYFGPGTRLTVT.

V is TRBV14 and J is TRBJ1-2; D is unclear. The CDR3 is 17 residues long. With 1 base removed from V and 5 bases from J, the gap between germline ends came to 20 bases. The germline CDR1 and CDR2 sequences are SGHDN and FVKESK. CDR3 DNA: TGTGCCAGCAGCCAAGTCGTGAGGTCGGGGTGGGCGTATGGCTACACCTTC. Encoded protein: CASSQVVRSGWAYGYTF. The full variable domain, completed using reference TRBV14 and TRBJ1-2, is EAGVTQFPSHSVIEKGQTVTLRCDPISGHDNLYWYRRVMGKEIKFLLHFVKESKQDESGMPNNRFLAERTGGTYSTLKVQPAELEDSGVYFCASSQVVRSGWAYGYTFGSGTRLTVV.